This TCR beta chain was found in a study of T cells in localized non-small cell lung cancer (dated by TCRdb to 2019 to 2021). Broadly, across the study: The study analyzed T cell repertoires of 200 to 250 early-stage NSCLC patients, comparing tumors and uninvolved tumor-adjacent lungs. The cohort was made up of 200 to 250 treatment-naive NSCLC patients whose localized lung tumors had been resected. The mean age of the NSCLC patients was about 62 years, with approximately 130 men and around 99 women.

Comments on this clone: This receptor's antigen is unknown. Base qualities are missing; no much larger clone stands one base away.

At diagnosis, tumor, uninvolved tumor-adjacent lung and peripheral blood were collected and then preserved as a mix of FFPE and fresh-frozen material. For TCR repertoire profiling, blood samples were analyzed in the form of peripheral blood mononuclear cells. The immunoSEQ Assay was used to sequence TCR beta CDR3 regions from DNA. The paper's data handling went like this. To compute T cell density, TCR beta template counts were normalized to usable DNA, which was estimated by amplifying housekeeping genes. Richness was estimated using the preseqR package, with extrapolation to 400,000 templates for PBMC samples and to 120,000 templates for tissue samples. Clonality was taken to be one minus Pielou's evenness. To identify tissue-enriched TCRs, differential abundance testing was run on productive amino-acid clonotypes with a minimum total count of 5 and an alpha of 0.1. The Jaccard Index and the Morisita Overlap Index were used to measure how much the repertoires overlapped between compartments. TCR beta CDR3s were clustered by GLIPH together with public tetramer-defined viral CDR3s, and at least three viral sequences plus V-gene enrichment were required for viral motifs. TCRdb stores this immuneACCESS table with in-frame sequences only. Part of the clones is absent; in the studies checked, under half of the shortfall reflects unresolved V genes, and no reason is known for the rest. D and trimming were read from the DNA, whereas the V and J calls and clone size are those reported in that table. The sample yields about 26,000 clones; around 85% were counted once. Of the sample, more than 12% falls within the top ten clones.

Here is what the overall study found, with its caveats: Uninvolved tumor-adjacent lung showed the highest T cell clonality, higher than tumor, which suggests more focused antigenic responses in the uninvolved tumor-adjacent lung. A median of roughly 60 of the top 100 tumor clones were detected in paired uninvolved adjacent lung, and some 29 of these tumor clones were also found among the top 100 clones of the paired uninvolved adjacent lung. Longer overall survival was associated with higher T cell density in blood, whereas shorter survival was associated with higher clonality in adjacent lung. Because multi-region sequencing of the tumors was not done, intratumor heterogeneity could not be ruled out. Because of the exploratory design, TCR variables were selected using unadjusted p-values without false-discovery rate correction.

CDR1 SGDLS and CDR2 YYNGEE were looked up in the germline V gene. At the junction V is shortened by 10 bases and J by 0 bases, with 8 bases in between. The CDR3, cysteine through phenylalanine, is 11 amino acids long. Only the CDR3 part of the read is kept: 33 bases, read in frame from the first base. The chain is encoded by TRBV9 joined to TRBJ2-7, with the D segment identity uncertain. The sequence came from a female donor over 55 with stage II squamous cell lung carcinoma. The sequencing used peripheral blood, collected before any cancer treatment. The DNA sequence is TGTGCCGGAAGGGTCTCCTACGAGCAGTACTTC. It translates as CAGRVSYEQYF.